A selection of T cell receptor beta chains follows, all from one sample in a study of T-cell memory formation after mild COVID-19. TCRdb fed the 5' RACE reads into MiXCR, producing one record per CDR3 protein. The sample shows about 130,000 distinct CDR3 sequences, roughly 15% of them seen only once. The sequenced sample was PBMCs or a T cell subset sorted from them (not recorded which). The receptors derive from an adult woman who had mild COVID-19 (a few samples of this study predate the infection). Cell type and time point are not known. The CDR3 runs from the conserved cysteine through the conserved F or W.

V	J	CDR3
TRBV9	TRBJ1-2	CASSGWGEVRDAGIPYGYTF
TRBV29-1	TRBJ2-7	CSVLSGQGAYEQYF
TRBV20-1	TRBJ1-6	CSARDRRGRSSYSSPLHF
TRBV3-1	TRBJ2-7	CASSQDESGRYEQYF
TRBV20-1	TRBJ2-4	CSARDPLRGVAKNIQYF
TRBV9	TRBJ2-2	CASSVGGELFF
TRBV12-3/TRBV12-4	TRBJ1-2	CASSLTPTGGRYGYTF
TRBV20-1	TRBJ2-3	CSAESGLAGSTDTQYF
TRBV24-1	TRBJ2-1	CATSDPLAGGDYEQFF
TRBV6-2/TRBV6-3	TRBJ2-7	CASSVAAISGEQYF
TRBV7-6	TRBJ1-1	CASSLSSYGGEAFF
TRBV10-3	TRBJ1-2	CAIGQGRGYGYTF
TRBV20-1	TRBJ2-4	CSARDIDRRTWGNIQYF
TRBV5-6	TRBJ2-1	CASSLGPPERGGYNEQFF
TRBV2	TRBJ1-2	CASKAGDRGSGYTF
TRBV13	TRBJ2-5	CASSLGQTETQYF
TRBV9	TRBJ2-1	CASSVGLAGAGLSYNEQFF
TRBV7-9	TRBJ1-1	CASSARDRDTEAFF
TRBV20-1	TRBJ2-2	CSAREGPAAGELFF
TRBV21-1	TRBJ2-5	CASSILGQLQETQYF
TRBV29-1	TRBJ2-7	CSVERLDRPYEQYF
TRBV10-3	TRBJ2-7	CAISAAGPYEQYF
TRBV6-5	TRBJ1-1	CASSFHGTGLTEAFF
TRBV6-5	TRBJ2-3	CASGSPRGGISTDTQYF
TRBV10-3	TRBJ2-3	CAISVEAGESYTQYF
TRBV7-9	TRBJ2-7	CASSLGQARDEQYF
TRBV5-1	TRBJ2-3	CASSPGLRSADTQYF
TRBV4-1	TRBJ1-2	CASSQGYRGRNNYGYTF
TRBV7-3	TRBJ2-3	CASSLGVAATDTQYF
TRBV7-9	TRBJ2-5	CASSQSGTVEETQYF
TRBV11-2	TRBJ1-1	CASSSPGAGKTEAFF